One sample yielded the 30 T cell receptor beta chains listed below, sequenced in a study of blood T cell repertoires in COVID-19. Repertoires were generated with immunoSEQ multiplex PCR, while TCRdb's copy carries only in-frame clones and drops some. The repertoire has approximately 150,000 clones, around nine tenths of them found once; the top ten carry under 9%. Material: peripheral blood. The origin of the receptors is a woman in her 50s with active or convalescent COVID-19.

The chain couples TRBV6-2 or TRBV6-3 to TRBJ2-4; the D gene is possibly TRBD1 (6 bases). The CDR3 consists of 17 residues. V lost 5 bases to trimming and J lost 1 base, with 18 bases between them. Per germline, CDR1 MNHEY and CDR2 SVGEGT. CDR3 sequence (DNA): TGTGCCAGCAGTACCCTCACCGGGACAACCGCCAAAAACATTCAGTACTTC. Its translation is CASSTLTGTTAKNIQYF.

The CDR3 DNA reads TGCAGCGCCCGAGGAGGGACAGGGAACACAGATACGCAGTATTTT. It yields the protein CSARGGTGNTDTQYF. The chain employs TRBV29-1 and TRBJ2-3; TRBD1 aligns across 9 bases. The J segment lost 2 bases and the V segment lost 7 bases, leaving 10 bases of the junction unmatched. This CDR3 spans 15 amino acids. Germline V CDR1 and CDR2: SQVTM, ANQGSEA.

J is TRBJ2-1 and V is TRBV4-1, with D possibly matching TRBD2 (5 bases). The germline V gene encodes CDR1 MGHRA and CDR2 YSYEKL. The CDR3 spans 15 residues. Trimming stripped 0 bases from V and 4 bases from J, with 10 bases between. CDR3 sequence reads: CASSQESRDYNEQFF. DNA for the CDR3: TGCGCCAGCAGCCAAGAATCTCGGGATTACAATGAGCAGTTCTTC.

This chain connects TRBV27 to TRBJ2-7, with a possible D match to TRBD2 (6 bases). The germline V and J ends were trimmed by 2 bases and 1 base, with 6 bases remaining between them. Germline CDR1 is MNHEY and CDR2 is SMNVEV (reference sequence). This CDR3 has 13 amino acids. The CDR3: CASSLGGSYEQYF. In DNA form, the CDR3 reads TGTGCCAGCAGTTTAGGGGGGTCCTACGAGCAGTACTTC.

The CDR3 nucleotides are TGTGCCAGCAGCTTGACAGGGGGGGATGAGACCCAGTACTTC. Its translation: CASSLTGGDETQYF. The rearrangement uses TRBV7-3 and TRBJ2-5; 9 bases are shared with TRBD1. This CDR3 contains 14 residues. Trimming removed 3 bases from V and 5 bases from J; junction bases left unmatched: 4. Germline V gene lookup returns CDR1 SGHTA and CDR2 FQGTGA.

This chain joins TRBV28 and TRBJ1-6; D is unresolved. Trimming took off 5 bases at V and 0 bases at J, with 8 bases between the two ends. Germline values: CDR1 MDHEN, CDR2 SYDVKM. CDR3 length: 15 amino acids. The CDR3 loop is CASSPPSSYNSPLHF. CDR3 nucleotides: TGTGCCAGCAGTCCCCCGAGCTCCTATAATTCACCCCTCCACTTT. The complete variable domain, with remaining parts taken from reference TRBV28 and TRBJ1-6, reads DVKVTQSSRYLVKRTGEKVFLECVQDMDHENMFWYRQDPGLGLRLIYFSYDVKMKEKGDIPEGYSVSREKKERFSLILESASTNQTSMYLCASSPPSSYNSPLHFGNGTRLTVT.

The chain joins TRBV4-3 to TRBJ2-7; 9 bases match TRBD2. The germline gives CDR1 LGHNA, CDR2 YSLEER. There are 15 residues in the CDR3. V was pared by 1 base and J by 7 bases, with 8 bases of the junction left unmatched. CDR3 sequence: CASSQVAGGPYEQYF. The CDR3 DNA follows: TGCGCCAGCAGCCAAGTGGCGGGAGGGCCGTATGAGCAGTACTTC.

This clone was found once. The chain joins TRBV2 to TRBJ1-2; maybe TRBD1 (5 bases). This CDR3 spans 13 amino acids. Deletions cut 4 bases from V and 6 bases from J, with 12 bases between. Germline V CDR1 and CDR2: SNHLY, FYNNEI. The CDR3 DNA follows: TGTGCCAGCAGTGCTACAGGCCCCCATGGCTACACCTTC. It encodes CASSATGPHGYTF.

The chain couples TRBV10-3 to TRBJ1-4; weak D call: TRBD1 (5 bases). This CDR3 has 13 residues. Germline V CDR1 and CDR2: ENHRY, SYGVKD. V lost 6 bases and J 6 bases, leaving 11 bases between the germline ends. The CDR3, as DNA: TGTGCCATCAGGGGAGGGGTAGATGAAAAACTGTTTTTT. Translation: CAIRGGVDEKLFF.

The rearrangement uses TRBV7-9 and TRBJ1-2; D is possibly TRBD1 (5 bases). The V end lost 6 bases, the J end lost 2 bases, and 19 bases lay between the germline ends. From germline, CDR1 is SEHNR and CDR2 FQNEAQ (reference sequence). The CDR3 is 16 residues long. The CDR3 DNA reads TGTGCCAGCAGTTCCTTCCCGGCGACAGACAACTATGGCTACACCTTC. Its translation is CASSSFPATDNYGYTF.

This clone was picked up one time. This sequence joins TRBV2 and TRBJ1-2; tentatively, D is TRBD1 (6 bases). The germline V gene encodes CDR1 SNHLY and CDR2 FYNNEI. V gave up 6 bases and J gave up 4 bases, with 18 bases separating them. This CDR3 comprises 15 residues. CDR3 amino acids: CASRSLQGPSYGYTF. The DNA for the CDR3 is TGTGCCAGCAGGAGTTTGCAGGGGCCCTCCTATGGCTACACCTTC.

CDR3 residues: CASSLQGIETQYF. The DNA for the CDR3 is TGTGCCAGCAGCTTACAGGGAATTGAGACCCAGTACTTC. The chain is built from TRBV7-2 and TRBJ2-5; TRBD1 might be the D (5 bases). V gave up 2 bases and J gave up 5 bases, with 9 bases separating them. CDR1 and CDR2 from the germline V gene are SGHTA and FQGNSA. This CDR3 is 13 amino acids long.

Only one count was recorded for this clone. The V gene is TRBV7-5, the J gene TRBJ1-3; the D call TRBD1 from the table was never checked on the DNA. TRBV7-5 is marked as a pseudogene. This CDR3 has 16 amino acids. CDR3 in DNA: TGTGCCAGAAGCTTCATCCGGACAGGGGGCGGAAACACCATATATTTT. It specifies CARSFIRTGGGNTIYF.

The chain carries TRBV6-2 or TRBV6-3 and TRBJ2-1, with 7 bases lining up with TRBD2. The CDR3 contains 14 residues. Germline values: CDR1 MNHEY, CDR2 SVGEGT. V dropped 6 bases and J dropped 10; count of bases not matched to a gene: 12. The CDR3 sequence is CASSASGTTGEQFF. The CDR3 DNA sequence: TGTGCCAGCAGCGCTAGCGGAACTACAGGAGAGCAGTTCTTC.

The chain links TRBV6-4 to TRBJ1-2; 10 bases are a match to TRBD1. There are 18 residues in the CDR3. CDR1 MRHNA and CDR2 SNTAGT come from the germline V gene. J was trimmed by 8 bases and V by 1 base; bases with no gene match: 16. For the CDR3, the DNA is TGTGCCAGCAGTGACTTCCGGGACAGGGGCGCTCCTACCCGGGGCTACACCTTC. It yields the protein CASSDFRDRGAPTRGYTF.

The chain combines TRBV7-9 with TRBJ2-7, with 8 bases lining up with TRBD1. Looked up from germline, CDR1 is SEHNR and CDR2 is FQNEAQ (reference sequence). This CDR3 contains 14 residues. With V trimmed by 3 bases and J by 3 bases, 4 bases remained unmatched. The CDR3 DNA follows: TGTGCCAGCAGCTTGCGGACAGGGTTCTACGAGCAGTACTTC. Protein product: CASSLRTGFYEQYF.

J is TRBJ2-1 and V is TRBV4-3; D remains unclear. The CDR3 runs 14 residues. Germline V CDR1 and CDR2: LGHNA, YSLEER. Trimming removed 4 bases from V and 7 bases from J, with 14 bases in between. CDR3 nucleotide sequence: TGCGCCAGCAGCCTAGACATTAGCTTTAATGAGCAGTTCTTC. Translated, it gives CASSLDISFNEQFF.

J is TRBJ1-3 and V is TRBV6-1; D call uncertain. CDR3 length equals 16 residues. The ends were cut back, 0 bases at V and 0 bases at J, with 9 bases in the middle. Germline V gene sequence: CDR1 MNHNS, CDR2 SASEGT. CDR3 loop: CASSEAASHSGNTIYF. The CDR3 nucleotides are TGTGCCAGCAGTGAAGCGGCCAGTCACTCTGGAAACACCATATATTTT.

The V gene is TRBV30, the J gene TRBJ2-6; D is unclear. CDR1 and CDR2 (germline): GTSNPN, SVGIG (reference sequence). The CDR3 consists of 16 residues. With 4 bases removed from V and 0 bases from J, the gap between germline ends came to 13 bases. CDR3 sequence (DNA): TGTGCCTGGATTGGGCAGGCTGGCTCTGGGGCCAACGTCCTGACTTTC. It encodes CAWIGQAGSGANVLTF.

CDR3: CASRDRDNEKLFF. The CDR3 DNA follows: TGTGCCAGCAGGGACAGGGATAATGAAAAACTGTTTTTT. This chain links TRBV7-6 with TRBJ1-4; 8 bases align to TRBD1. This CDR3 region has 13 residues. The germline V gene has CDR1 SGHVS and CDR2 FNYEAQ. The V and J ends lost 6 bases and 4 bases, in that order; junction bases with no gene match: 1.

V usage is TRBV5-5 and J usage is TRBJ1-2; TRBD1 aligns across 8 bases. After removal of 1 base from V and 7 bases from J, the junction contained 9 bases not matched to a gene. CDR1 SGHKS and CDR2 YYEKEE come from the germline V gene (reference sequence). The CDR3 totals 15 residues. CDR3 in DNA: TGTGCCAGCAGCTTGAGACAGGGGCGATGGTCTGGCTACACCTTC. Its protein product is CASSLRQGRWSGYTF.

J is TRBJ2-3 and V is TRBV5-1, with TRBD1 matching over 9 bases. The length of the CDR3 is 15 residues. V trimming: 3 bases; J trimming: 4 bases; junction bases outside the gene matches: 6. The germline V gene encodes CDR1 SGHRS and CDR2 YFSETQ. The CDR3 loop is CASSWTGDGSDTQYF. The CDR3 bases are TGCGCCAGCAGCTGGACAGGGGATGGGTCAGATACGCAGTATTTT. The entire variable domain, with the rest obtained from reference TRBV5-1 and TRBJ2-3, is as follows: KAGVTQTPRYLIKTRGQQVTLSCSPISGHRSVSWYQQTPGQGLQFLFEYFSETQRNKGNFPGRFSGRQFSNSRSEMNVSTLELGDSALYLCASSWTGDGSDTQYFGPGTRLTVL.

CDR3 coding DNA: TGTGCCACCAGCAGAGTGGTCGACACTTCCAAATCACCCCTCCACTTT. Its protein product is CATSRVVDTSKSPLHF. This chain joins TRBV15 and TRBJ1-6, with no clear D. Germline values: CDR1 LNHNV, CDR2 YYDKDF (reference sequence). The CDR3 loop spans 16 amino acids. V shed 1 base and J shed 10 bases, with 17 bases lying between them.

CDR3 region: CASSSQGSGGYTF. As DNA, the CDR3 is TGTGCCAGCAGCTCACAGGGATCGGGTGGCTACACCTTC. The gene calls are TRBV7-3 and TRBJ1-2; D might be TRBD1 (6 bases). V lost 4 bases, J lost 7 bases, and 13 bases lay in between. The length of the CDR3 is 13 residues. CDR1 SGHTA and CDR2 FQGTGA come from the germline V gene.

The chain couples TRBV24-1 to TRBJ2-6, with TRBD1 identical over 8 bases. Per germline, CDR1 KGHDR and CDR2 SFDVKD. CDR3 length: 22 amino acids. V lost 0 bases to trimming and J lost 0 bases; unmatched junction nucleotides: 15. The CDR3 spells CATSDLQIIWDRYLSGANVLTF. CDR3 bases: TGTGCCACCAGTGATTTGCAAATCATTTGGGACAGGTACCTCTCTGGGGCCAACGTCCTGACTTTC.

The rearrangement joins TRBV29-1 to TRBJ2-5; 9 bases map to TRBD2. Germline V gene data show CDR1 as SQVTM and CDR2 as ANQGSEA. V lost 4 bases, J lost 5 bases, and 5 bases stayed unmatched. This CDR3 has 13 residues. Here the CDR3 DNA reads TGCAGCGTTGGCCTAGCGGGGTGGGAGACCCAGTACTTC. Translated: CSVGLAGWETQYF.

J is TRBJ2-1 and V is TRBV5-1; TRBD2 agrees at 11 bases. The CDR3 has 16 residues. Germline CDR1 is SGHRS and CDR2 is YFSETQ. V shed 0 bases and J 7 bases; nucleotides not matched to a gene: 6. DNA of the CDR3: TGCGCCAGCAGCTTGGTTGTAGCGGGGGGGCAAAATGAGCAGTTCTTC. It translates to CASSLVVAGGQNEQFF. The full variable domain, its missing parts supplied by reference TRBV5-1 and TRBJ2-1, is KAGVTQTPRYLIKTRGQQVTLSCSPISGHRSVSWYQQTPGQGLQFLFEYFSETQRNKGNFPGRFSGRQFSNSRSEMNVSTLELGDSALYLCASSLVVAGGQNEQFFGPGTRLTVL.

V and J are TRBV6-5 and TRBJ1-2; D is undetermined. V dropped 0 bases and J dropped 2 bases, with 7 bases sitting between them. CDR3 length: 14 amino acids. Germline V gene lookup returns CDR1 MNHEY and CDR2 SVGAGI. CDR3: CASSYSPVNYGYTF. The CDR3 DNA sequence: TGTGCCAGCAGTTACTCGCCGGTCAACTATGGCTACACCTTC.

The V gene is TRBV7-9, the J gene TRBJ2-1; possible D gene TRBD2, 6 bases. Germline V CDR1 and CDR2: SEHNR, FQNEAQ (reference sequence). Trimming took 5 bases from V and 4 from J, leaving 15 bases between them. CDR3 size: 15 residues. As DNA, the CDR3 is TGTGCCAGCAGCCCGTGGGGGGATAGTTACAATGAGCAGTTCTTC. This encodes CASSPWGDSYNEQFF.

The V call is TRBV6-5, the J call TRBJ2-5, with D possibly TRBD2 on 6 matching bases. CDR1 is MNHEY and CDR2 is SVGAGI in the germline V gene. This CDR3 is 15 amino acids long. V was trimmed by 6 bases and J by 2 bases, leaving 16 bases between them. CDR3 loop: CASRRRPRGQETQYF. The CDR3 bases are TGTGCCAGCAGACGCCGACCGCGGGGACAAGAGACCCAGTACTTC.